This is a list of T cell receptor beta chains from one sample in a study of cytomegalovirus exposure and HLA in healthy donors. TCRdb's copy holds only in-frame clones and misses some; the assay was immunoSEQ multiplex PCR. The sample records 160,000 or so clones, 84% being singletons. The material sequenced was PBMCs. These TCRs come from a man between 18 and 35 years old in good health and CMV-seronegative. Both conserved end residues are part of each CDR3. The order of the fields is clone size, J gene, V gene, D gene, CDR3 DNA, CDR3 protein. The D gene is left open where the match is weak. Some rows have no size entry. The others give once, few or many, or a class for an expanded clone.

clone size: .; J gene: TRBJ1-1; V gene: TRBV30; D gene: .; CDR3 DNA: TGTGCCTACCATGGGGGGTCGGGGACTGAAGCTTTCTTT; CDR3 protein: CAYHGGSGTEAFF
clone size: .; J gene: TRBJ1-5; V gene: TRBV18; D gene: .; CDR3 DNA: TGTGCCAGCTCACCAGTGGGGGGTCAGCCCCAGCATTTT; CDR3 protein: CASSPVGGQPQHF
clone size: .; J gene: TRBJ2-7; V gene: TRBV6-5; D gene: .; CDR3 DNA: TGTGCCAGCAGTGAGCTATACGAGCAGTACTTC; CDR3 protein: CASSELYEQYF
clone size: few; J gene: TRBJ2-2; V gene: TRBV5-4; D gene: TRBD1; CDR3 DNA: TGTGCCAGCAGCATACATGGGCAGGGGGTCGGGGAGCTGTTTTTT; CDR3 protein: CASSIHGQGVGELFF
clone size: .; J gene: TRBJ2-5; V gene: TRBV9; D gene: TRBD2; CDR3 DNA: TGTGCCAGCAGCTTGGGACTAGCGGGAGGAGAGACCCAGTACTTC; CDR3 protein: CASSLGLAGGETQYF
clone size: .; J gene: TRBJ2-7; V gene: TRBV19; D gene: .; CDR3 DNA: TGTGCCAGTAGTTCCGGGACTCTCGAGCAGTACTTC; CDR3 protein: CASSSGTLEQYF
clone size: .; J gene: TRBJ1-1; V gene: TRBV7-9; D gene: .; CDR3 DNA: TGTGCCAGCAGCTTAGGTCGTTTGAACACTGAAGCTTTCTTT; CDR3 protein: CASSLGRLNTEAFF
clone size: .; J gene: TRBJ2-4; V gene: TRBV19; D gene: .; CDR3 DNA: TGTGCCAGTAGTCCCAGGGGCCAAGCCAAAAACATTCAGTACTTC; CDR3 protein: CASSPRGQAKNIQYF
clone size: .; J gene: TRBJ2-1; V gene: TRBV28; D gene: .; CDR3 DNA: TGTGCCAGCAGTTTAAGGGGAACCTACAATGAGCAGTTCTTC; CDR3 protein: CASSLRGTYNEQFF
clone size: .; J gene: TRBJ1-5; V gene: TRBV19; D gene: TRBD1; CDR3 DNA: TGTGCCAGTAGTATAACAGGGGGAGATAGCAATCAGCCCCAGCATTTT; CDR3 protein: CASSITGGDSNQPQHF
clone size: .; J gene: TRBJ2-7; V gene: TRBV25-1; D gene: .; CDR3 DNA: TGTGCCAGCAGTGAATTTAACAGGGACTACGAGCAGTACTTC; CDR3 protein: CASSEFNRDYEQYF
clone size: once; J gene: TRBJ1-2; V gene: TRBV28; D gene: TRBD1; CDR3 DNA: TGTGCCAGCAGGGGGACAGGGAGCGGCTATGGCTACACCTTC; CDR3 protein: CASRGTGSGYGYTF
clone size: .; J gene: TRBJ1-5; V gene: TRBV28; D gene: .; CDR3 DNA: TGTGCCAGCAGCCGCGGAAGGGGCCCTAATCAGCCCCAGCATTTT; CDR3 protein: CASSRGRGPNQPQHF
clone size: .; J gene: TRBJ2-7; V gene: TRBV21-1; D gene: .; CDR3 DNA: TGTGCCAGCAGCCCCCCCCTACGGACATACGAGCAGTACTTC; CDR3 protein: CASSPPLRTYEQYF